A single sample is the source of the 20 T cell receptor beta chains below, sequenced in a study of human T cells and chemical hapten exposure. Time point meaning: patch test 1, 2 weeks after DPC sensitization. Treatment in this sample: therapeutic diphenylcyclopropenone sensitization with weekly scalp DPC. TCRdb redid the calling of the RACE reads with MiXCR, one entry per CDR3 protein. The table includes approximately 82,000 distinct CDR3 sequences, approximately 12% detected once. Sequences were derived from whole blood, sampled in connection with sensitization to the hapten diphenylcyclopropenone (DPC). These receptors were taken from an older woman with alopecia areata. Some clones in this sample may be carry-over from other donors' samples.

This clonotype was seen only a few times. This chain's CDR3 is CASSLRGAFNYGYTF. The CDR3 bases are TGTGCCAGCAGTTTGCGGGGGGCCTTTAACTATGGCTACACCTTC. This chain joins TRBV27 and TRBJ1-2; possible D gene TRBD1, 6 bases. Germline V gene sequence: CDR1 MNHEY, CDR2 SMNVEV (reference sequence). Trimming cost V 3 bases and J 1 base, with 12 bases left between them. The CDR3 totals 15 residues.

This clonotype was detected ten times or more. The V call is TRBV9, the J call TRBJ1-1; D is possibly TRBD1 (6 bases). Germline V CDR1 and CDR2: SGDLS, YYNGEE. The V gene lost 4 bases and the J gene lost 0 bases, with 13 bases spanning the gap. The CDR3 is 15 residues long. The CDR3 nucleotides read TGTGCCAGCAGCCCCCGGACAGCCCTGAACACTGAAGCTTTCTTT. It translates to CASSPRTALNTEAFF. The variable domain in full, with the rest retrieved from reference TRBV9 and TRBJ1-1, is DSGVTQTPKHLITATGQRVTLRCSPRSGDLSVYWYQQSLDQGLQFLIQYYNGEERAKGNILERFSAQQFPDLHSELNLSSLELGDSALYFCASSPRTALNTEAFFGQGTRLTVV.

This clonotype qualifies as medium-sized. V usage is TRBV4-1 and J usage is TRBJ2-1, with D hard to call. This CDR3 has 12 residues. Germline V gene lookup returns CDR1 MGHRA and CDR2 YSYEKL. Deletions cut 4 bases from V and 6 bases from J, with 7 bases between. CDR3 protein: CASSLGGNEQFF. CDR3 bases: TGCGCCAGCAGCCTCGGTGGCAATGAGCAGTTCTTC.

The chain uses TRBV7-8 and TRBJ2-3, with D tentatively TRBD2 (5 bases). Trimming cost V 3 bases and J 0 bases, with 10 bases left between them. The CDR3 sequence is 15 residues long. Germline loops: CDR1 SGHVS, CDR2 FQNEAQ. CDR3 loop: CASSLGRTSTDTQYF. As DNA, the CDR3 is TGTGCCAGCAGCTTGGGTCGGACTAGCACAGATACGCAGTATTTT.

This clonotype turned up a few times. The V call is TRBV10-3, the J call TRBJ1-1, with unresolved D. Trimming stripped 6 bases from V and 1 base from J, with 3 bases between. This CDR3 contains 11 residues. Germline lookup yields CDR1 ENHRY and CDR2 SYGVKD. The CDR3: CAIRENTEAFF. CDR3 bases: TGTGCCATCAGGGAGAACACTGAAGCTTTCTTT.

The genes are TRBV9 and TRBJ2-2; TRBD1 matches 7 bases. Germline V gene sequence: CDR1 SGDLS, CDR2 YYNGEE. The CDR3 totals 16 residues. J was trimmed by 6 bases and V by 5 bases; bases with no gene match: 13. DNA for the CDR3: TGTGCCAGCAGAGCCGGAGTGACAGGGACCCCCGGGGAGCTGTTTTTT. It specifies CASRAGVTGTPGELFF.

This clonotype was observed a few times. V is TRBV9 and J is TRBJ2-5; TRBD2 aligns across 8 bases. V lost 6 bases, J lost 1 base, and 8 bases stayed unmatched. Germline values: CDR1 SGDLS, CDR2 YYNGEE. The CDR3 covers 15 residues. The CDR3 protein is CASTNAGGPQETQYF. CDR3 coding DNA: TGTGCCAGCACCAACGCGGGGGGTCCCCAAGAGACCCAGTACTTC.

The genes are TRBV7-3 and TRBJ1-1, with a weak D call TRBD1 (6 bases). V lost 5 bases and J lost 1, with 11 bases in between. Germline-derived CDR1 and CDR2 are SGHTA and FQGTGA. CDR3 length equals 14 residues. CDR3 coding DNA: TGTGCCAGCAGCGTGGGACAAGCGAACACTGAAGCTTTCTTT. This encodes CASSVGQANTEAFF.

This clonotype has at least ten counts. The rearrangement joins TRBV7-2 to TRBJ1-5, with D unclear. The germline gives CDR1 SGHTA, CDR2 FQGNSA. Trimming took off 6 bases at V and 7 bases at J, with 13 bases between the two ends. This CDR3 has 13 amino acids. CDR3: CASSPDLIQPQHF. As DNA, the CDR3 is TGTGCCAGCAGTCCTGACCTTATCCAGCCCCAGCATTTT. The entire variable domain, with the rest obtained from reference TRBV7-2 and TRBJ1-5, is as follows: GAGVSQSPSNKVTEKGKDVELRCDPISGHTALYWYRQSLGQGLEFLIYFQGNSAPDKSGLPSDRFSAERTGGSVSTLTIQRTQQEDSAVYLCASSPDLIQPQHFGDGTRLSIL.

This clonotype was found a few times. The V call is TRBV7-3, the J call TRBJ1-2; D unclear. CDR3 size: 13 residues. The germline V and J ends were trimmed by 4 bases and 8 bases, with 14 bases remaining between them. Per the germline V gene, CDR1 is SGHTA and CDR2 is FQGTGA. The CDR3 protein is CASSSTPRRGYTF. In DNA form, the CDR3 reads TGTGCCAGCAGCTCCACACCTAGGCGCGGCTACACCTTC.

The chain combines TRBV29-1 with TRBJ1-2, with 8 bases matching TRBD1. This CDR3 is built from 13 residues. Per the germline V gene, CDR1 is SQVTM and CDR2 is ANQGSEA. With V trimmed by 6 bases and J by 6 bases, 9 bases remained unmatched. CDR3 nucleotide sequence: TGCAGCGTGGGCGGACAGGGATTTAATGGCTACACCTTC. The encoded protein is CSVGGQGFNGYTF.

This clonotype was seen repeatedly, ten times or more. This chain links TRBV7-9 with TRBJ2-5, with 12 bases aligning to TRBD2. The CDR3 is 19 residues long. CDR1 SEHNR and CDR2 FQNEAQ come from the germline V gene (reference sequence). V lost 5 bases, J lost 5 bases, and 18 bases stayed unmatched. CDR3 amino acids: CASSPSRTSGAFHQETQYF. The CDR3 coding sequence is TGTGCCAGCAGCCCTTCTAGGACTAGCGGGGCGTTCCATCAGGAGACCCAGTACTTC. Supplemented by reference TRBV7-9 and TRBJ2-5, the full variable domain reads DTGVSQNPRHKITKRGQNVTFRCDPISEHNRLYWYRQTLGQGPEFLTYFQNEAQLEKSRLLSDRFSAERPKGSFSTLEIQRTEQGDSAMYLCASSPSRTSGAFHQETQYFGPGTRLLVL.

Ten or more counts support this clonotype. The chain links TRBV7-9 to TRBJ1-3; 7 positions match TRBD1. Germline lookup yields CDR1 SEHNR and CDR2 FQNEAQ (reference sequence). The CDR3 is 15 residues long. The V segment lost 5 bases and the J segment 1 base; nucleotides outside the gene matches: 5. The CDR3 sequence: CASSRGTESGNTIYF. CDR3 bases: TGTGCCAGCAGCCGGGGGACAGAATCTGGAAACACCATATATTTT.

This clonotype was detected many times. The chain links TRBV6-2 or TRBV6-3 to TRBJ2-6; D not resolved. The CDR3 has 13 amino acids. Trimming cost V 0 bases and J 3 bases, with 0 bases left between them. Germline CDR1 and CDR2: MNHEY and SVGEGT. DNA of the CDR3: TGTGCCAGCAGTTACTCTGGGGCCAACGTCCTGACTTTC. Residues: CASSYSGANVLTF.

By share, this clonotype counts as medium-sized. This chain joins TRBV12-5 and TRBJ1-5; unclear D gene. CDR3 length equals 13 residues. In germline, CDR1 is LGHNT, CDR2 FRNRAP. V shed 3 bases and J shed 0 bases, with 3 bases lying between them. CDR3 nucleotide sequence: TGTGCTAGTGGTTTAAATAGCAATCAGCCCCAGCATTTT. It yields the protein CASGLNSNQPQHF.

There are many counts of this clonotype. Here the CDR3 reads CASALSRSSYNSPLHF. CDR3 coding DNA: TGTGCCAGCGCCCTGTCTCGAAGCTCCTATAATTCACCCCTCCACTTT. The gene calls are TRBV2 and TRBJ1-6; D ambiguous. The V gene lost 8 bases and the J gene lost 0 bases, with 14 bases spanning the gap. Germline V lookup: CDR1 SNHLY, CDR2 FYNNEI. This CDR3 is 16 amino acids long.

This clonotype was observed a single time. The chain combines TRBV9 with TRBJ2-7; D uncertain. The CDR3 is 14 residues long. Between the trimmed V and J ends, which lost 0 bases and 0 bases, there was a span of 7 bases. Germline CDR1 SGDLS, CDR2 YYNGEE. The CDR3 DNA reads TGTGCCAGCAGCGTAGTCGGCAACTCCTACGAGCAGTACTTC. Its protein product is CASSVVGNSYEQYF.

This clonotype has more than one count but fewer than ten. The J gene is TRBJ1-1, the V gene TRBV5-1; TRBD1 might be the D (6 bases). Trimming left V 6 bases short and J 0 bases short, with 9 bases between. Germline-derived CDR1 and CDR2 are SGHRS and YFSETQ. This CDR3 region has 13 residues. The CDR3 spells CASTQGLNTEAFF. Written as DNA, the CDR3 is TGCGCCAGCACACAGGGCCTGAACACTGAAGCTTTCTTT. The variable domain in full, with the rest retrieved from reference TRBV5-1 and TRBJ1-1, is KAGVTQTPRYLIKTRGQQVTLSCSPISGHRSVSWYQQTPGQGLQFLFEYFSETQRNKGNFPGRFSGRQFSNSRSEMNVSTLELGDSALYLCASTQGLNTEAFFGQGTRLTVV.

This clonotype was recorded many times. This chain uses TRBV18 with TRBJ1-2, with TRBD1 identical over 7 bases. Germline CDR1 is KGHSH and CDR2 is LQKENI. CDR3 length: 15 amino acids. Losses at the gene ends were 3 bases for V and 4 bases for J; bases not matched to a gene: 8. The CDR3 DNA is TGTGCCAGCTCACCGACAGGGTGGGATATCTATGGCTACACCTTC. Translation gives CASSPTGWDIYGYTF.

This rearrangement joins TRBV12-5 to TRBJ1-3; D unclear. Germline lookup yields CDR1 LGHNT and CDR2 FRNRAP. The CDR3 totals 16 residues. Trimming shortened V by 4 bases and J by 3 bases, and 16 bases separated the two germline ends. This CDR3 is CASGSSGGLYGNTIYF. The CDR3 region has the DNA TGTGCTAGTGGTTCCTCAGGTGGGCTATATGGAAACACCATATATTTT.